These T cell receptor beta chains were read from a single sample in a study of blood T cells in healthy people across ages. One entry per CDR3 protein, called by TCRdb with MiXCR from the 5' RACE reads. Here the sample spans over 1,500,000 distinct CDR3 sequences, around half being singletons. Sequencing was done on a sample of blood. The receptor set was obtained from a woman in her thirties or forties in good health. CDR3s include the opening cysteine and the closing phenylalanine or tryptophan. Fields, in order: J gene, V gene, D gene, clone size, CDR3 DNA, CDR3 protein. D genes are given only for firm matches. Expanded clones get a size class; other rows say once, few or many, or leave the size out.

j_call: TRBJ2-3
v_call: TRBV28
d_call: NA
clone_size: once
cdr3_nt: TGTGCCAGCAGTTTACCCAGGGGTGTGGGCACAGATACGCAGTATTTT
cdr3_aa: CASSLPRGVGTDTQYF

j_call: TRBJ2-1
v_call: TRBV7-6
d_call: TRBD1
clone_size: NA
cdr3_nt: TGTGCCAGCAGCTTAACTACAGGGGGCATGTACAATGAGCAGTTCTTC
cdr3_aa: CASSLTTGGMYNEQFF

j_call: TRBJ1-2
v_call: TRBV4-2
d_call: NA
clone_size: NA
cdr3_nt: TGTGCCAGCAGCCAAGTCGCAGGGGTGGGCTATGACTACACCTTC
cdr3_aa: CASSQVAGVGYDYTF

j_call: TRBJ2-3
v_call: TRBV27
d_call: NA
clone_size: few
cdr3_nt: TGTGCCAGCAGCCACGGCCCGGGGGAAAACACAGATACGCAGTATTTT
cdr3_aa: CASSHGPGENTDTQYF

j_call: TRBJ2-5
v_call: TRBV5-6
d_call: NA
clone_size: NA
cdr3_nt: TGTGCCAGCAGCTTTCAGGGGTGGCAAGAGACCCAGTACTTC
cdr3_aa: CASSFQGWQETQYF

j_call: TRBJ2-3
v_call: TRBV4-2
d_call: TRBD2
clone_size: NA
cdr3_nt: TGTGCCAGCAGCCAAGTGTGGGGGGGGGAACCAGATACGCAGTATTTT
cdr3_aa: CASSQVWGGEPDTQYF

j_call: TRBJ1-2
v_call: TRBV7-2
d_call: TRBD1
clone_size: NA
cdr3_nt: TGTGCCAGCAGCCCACGACAGGGGGCGCCCGGCTACACCTTC
cdr3_aa: CASSPRQGAPGYTF

j_call: TRBJ2-7
v_call: TRBV21-1
d_call: NA
clone_size: NA
cdr3_nt: TGTGGCAGCAGCAAAGAAGGCAGTTACAGCTCCTACGAGCAGTACTTC
cdr3_aa: CGSSKEGSYSSYEQYF

j_call: TRBJ2-1
v_call: TRBV20-1
d_call: NA
clone_size: NA
cdr3_nt: TGCAGTGCTAATCGTCGTCAGGGGAACTACAATGAGCAGTTCTTC
cdr3_aa: CSANRRQGNYNEQFF

j_call: TRBJ2-5
v_call: TRBV19
d_call: NA
clone_size: NA
cdr3_nt: TGTGCCAGTAGTCTCGTGAGGCCGGCAGGAGGAGAGACCCAGTACTTC
cdr3_aa: CASSLVRPAGGETQYF

j_call: TRBJ1-1
v_call: TRBV5-1
d_call: TRBD1
clone_size: NA
cdr3_nt: TGCGCCAGCAGCTTGGGGGACCGGGACAGGGGTGAAGCTTTCTTT
cdr3_aa: CASSLGDRDRGEAFF

j_call: TRBJ1-4
v_call: TRBV4-3
d_call: NA
clone_size: NA
cdr3_nt: TGCGCCAGCAGCCCCCGCGGAACTTCCTATCCCAAACTGTTTTTT
cdr3_aa: CASSPRGTSYPKLFF

j_call: TRBJ2-1
v_call: TRBV6-5
d_call: TRBD2
clone_size: NA
cdr3_nt: TGTGCCAGCAGACTAGCGGGGGTAAACAATGAGCAGTTCTTC
cdr3_aa: CASRLAGVNNEQFF

j_call: TRBJ1-2
v_call: TRBV5-1
d_call: NA
clone_size: NA
cdr3_nt: TGCGCCAGCAGCAACAAACAGGGTAACTATGGCTACACCTTC
cdr3_aa: CASSNKQGNYGYTF

j_call: TRBJ1-2
v_call: TRBV28
d_call: NA
clone_size: NA
cdr3_nt: TGTGCCAGCAGTTCCATCGCGGGGATATATGGCTACACCTTC
cdr3_aa: CASSSIAGIYGYTF

j_call: TRBJ2-7
v_call: TRBV28
d_call: TRBD2
clone_size: few
cdr3_nt: TGTGCCAGCGTAGAGGGCGGGGGATACGAGCAGTACTTC
cdr3_aa: CASVEGGGYEQYF

j_call: TRBJ2-4
v_call: TRBV13
d_call: NA
clone_size: many
cdr3_nt: TGTGCCAGCAGCCCCCGAGGGGGGTCGGACATTCAGTACTTC
cdr3_aa: CASSPRGGSDIQYF

j_call: TRBJ2-3
v_call: TRBV10-3
d_call: TRBD1
clone_size: few
cdr3_nt: TGTGCCATCAGTGACCCGAAAAATCGACAGGGGTGGCCCGTAGATACGCAGTATTTT
cdr3_aa: CAISDPKNRQGWPVDTQYF

j_call: TRBJ1-1
v_call: TRBV27
d_call: NA
clone_size: NA
cdr3_nt: TGTGCCAGCAGTGACATTGGACTAGGGACTGAAGCTTTCTTT
cdr3_aa: CASSDIGLGTEAFF

j_call: TRBJ2-5
v_call: TRBV9
d_call: NA
clone_size: NA
cdr3_nt: TGTGCCAGCAGCGTACCCAACGAAGAGACCCAGTACTTC
cdr3_aa: CASSVPNEETQYF

j_call: TRBJ2-7
v_call: TRBV27
d_call: TRBD2
clone_size: NA
cdr3_nt: TGTGCCAGCAGTTCCGGGACTAGCGGGGCGCGCTCGATCCAGTACTTC
cdr3_aa: CASSSGTSGARSIQYF

j_call: TRBJ1-4
v_call: TRBV7-9
d_call: TRBD1
clone_size: NA
cdr3_nt: TGTGCCAGCAGCACAGACAGGGATTCGGAAAAACTGTTTTTT
cdr3_aa: CASSTDRDSEKLFF

j_call: TRBJ2-7
v_call: TRBV12-3/TRBV12-4
d_call: TRBD2
clone_size: NA
cdr3_nt: TGTGCCAGCAGTTCACCCCGTAATAGCGGGGGTGGAACCCAGTACTTC
cdr3_aa: CASSSPRNSGGGTQYF

j_call: TRBJ2-3
v_call: TRBV7-9
d_call: NA
clone_size: NA
cdr3_nt: TGTGCCAGCAGCTTAGCCGGATTCGCAGATACGCAGTATTTT
cdr3_aa: CASSLAGFADTQYF

j_call: TRBJ2-5
v_call: TRBV7-8
d_call: NA
clone_size: few
cdr3_nt: TGTGCCAGCAGCCCCCCGCAGCCTCTGGGGTGGGAGACCCAGTACTTC
cdr3_aa: CASSPPQPLGWETQYF

j_call: TRBJ2-5
v_call: TRBV7-2
d_call: TRBD2
clone_size: few
cdr3_nt: TGTGCCAGCAGCCCAACTAGCGGGGGGGCACGGGAGACCCAGTACTTC
cdr3_aa: CASSPTSGGARETQYF

j_call: TRBJ2-7
v_call: TRBV7-9
d_call: TRBD1
clone_size: NA
cdr3_nt: TGTGCCAGCAGCGGTCAGGGGCCGGGACAGGTTCTTTACGAGCAGTACTTC
cdr3_aa: CASSGQGPGQVLYEQYF

j_call: TRBJ2-5
v_call: TRBV6-2/TRBV6-3
d_call: NA
clone_size: NA
cdr3_nt: TGTGCCAGCAGTGGCAACCAGGGATATCGGGAGACCCGGTACTTC
cdr3_aa: CASSGNQGYRETRYF

j_call: TRBJ2-1
v_call: TRBV24-1
d_call: NA
clone_size: NA
cdr3_nt: TGTGCCACCAGTTTTGGTCCCTACAATGAGCAGTTCTTC
cdr3_aa: CATSFGPYNEQFF

j_call: TRBJ2-5
v_call: TRBV20-1
d_call: TRBD2
clone_size: many
cdr3_nt: TGCAGCCCCCAGCTAGCGGGGGGCAGGGAGACCCAGTACTTC
cdr3_aa: CSPQLAGGRETQYF

j_call: TRBJ2-1
v_call: TRBV15
d_call: NA
clone_size: few
cdr3_nt: TGTGCTACCAGCTGGGGGACGGCCTCCTACAATGAGCAGTTCTTC
cdr3_aa: CATSWGTASYNEQFF

j_call: TRBJ2-1
v_call: TRBV7-2
d_call: TRBD1
clone_size: few
cdr3_nt: TGTGCCAGCAGCCTCCCGGGACAGGAGTTCTTC
cdr3_aa: CASSLPGQEFF

j_call: TRBJ2-5
v_call: TRBV7-6
d_call: NA
clone_size: NA
cdr3_nt: TGTGCCAGCAGCCACCCACCGGTAGAGGAGACCCAGTACTTC
cdr3_aa: CASSHPPVEETQYF

j_call: TRBJ1-6
v_call: TRBV15
d_call: TRBD1
clone_size: NA
cdr3_nt: TGTGCCACCAGCAGAGATTTTCGGACAGGGCAGTTTTATAATTCACCCCTCCACTTT
cdr3_aa: CATSRDFRTGQFYNSPLHF

j_call: TRBJ2-6
v_call: TRBV9
d_call: NA
clone_size: NA
cdr3_nt: TGTGCCAGCAGCGTAGGGCACCAAAGCTCTGGGGCCAACGTCCTGACTTTC
cdr3_aa: CASSVGHQSSGANVLTF

j_call: TRBJ2-6
v_call: TRBV7-2
d_call: NA
clone_size: few
cdr3_nt: TGTGCCAGCAGCTTAGTGGCCACGTTCTCTGGGGCCAACGTCCTGACTTTC
cdr3_aa: CASSLVATFSGANVLTF

j_call: TRBJ1-2
v_call: TRBV3-1
d_call: NA
clone_size: NA
cdr3_nt: TGTGCCAGCAGCCAAGAAAGGGGCGTCTACACCTTC
cdr3_aa: CASSQERGVYTF

j_call: TRBJ2-5
v_call: TRBV20-1
d_call: NA
clone_size: NA
cdr3_nt: TGCAGTGCGAGGACAGGACTAGCCGTAGAGACCCAGTACTTC
cdr3_aa: CSARTGLAVETQYF

j_call: TRBJ2-1
v_call: TRBV5-1
d_call: TRBD2
clone_size: NA
cdr3_nt: TGCGCCAGTGCCCTTGCGGGGGGGACGAATGAGCAGTTCTTC
cdr3_aa: CASALAGGTNEQFF

j_call: TRBJ2-3
v_call: TRBV28
d_call: TRBD2
clone_size: NA
cdr3_nt: TGTGCCAGCAGGCCCCTGACTAGCGGGTGGGCAGATACGCAGTATTTT
cdr3_aa: CASRPLTSGWADTQYF

j_call: TRBJ2-5
v_call: TRBV28
d_call: TRBD2
clone_size: NA
cdr3_nt: TGTGCCAGCAAAGGAAGACTAGCGATGGGTATCGAGACCCAGTACTTC
cdr3_aa: CASKGRLAMGIETQYF

j_call: TRBJ2-5
v_call: TRBV14
d_call: NA
clone_size: NA
cdr3_nt: TGTGCCAGCAGCCACAGGGATGAGACCCAGTACTTC
cdr3_aa: CASSHRDETQYF

j_call: TRBJ1-5
v_call: TRBV20-1
d_call: TRBD1
clone_size: NA
cdr3_nt: TGCAGTGCTCGAAATGACAGGGACAATCAGCCCCAGCATTTT
cdr3_aa: CSARNDRDNQPQHF

j_call: TRBJ2-7
v_call: TRBV5-1
d_call: NA
clone_size: NA
cdr3_nt: TGCGCCAGCAGCGCGGACAGTTCCCTTAATGAGCAGTACTTC
cdr3_aa: CASSADSSLNEQYF

j_call: TRBJ2-1
v_call: TRBV28
d_call: NA
clone_size: few
cdr3_nt: TGTGCCAGCAGCCCAGGAGACCCTACCTACAATGAGCAGTTCTTC
cdr3_aa: CASSPGDPTYNEQFF

j_call: TRBJ2-5
v_call: TRBV7-2
d_call: TRBD2
clone_size: few
cdr3_nt: TGTGCCAGCAGCTCTAGACTGAACAGCGGGGGGAGAGAGACCCAGTACTTC
cdr3_aa: CASSSRLNSGGRETQYF

j_call: TRBJ2-3
v_call: TRBV20-1
d_call: TRBD2
clone_size: NA
cdr3_nt: TGCAGTGCTCACCGGGGGGGCCGAGGAGATACGCAGTATTTT
cdr3_aa: CSAHRGGRGDTQYF